This T cell receptor (beta chain) was sequenced during a study of cytomegalovirus exposure and HLA in healthy donors. The PCR contained 60 Vbeta and 13 Jbeta primers. The data were produced by immunoSEQ multiplex PCR, yet TCRdb's version contains in-frame clones alone and is incomplete. The data hold 55,000 or so clones, with around four fifths observed a single time. Trimming stripped 0 bases from V and 9 bases from J, with 19 bases between. The CDR3 runs to 16 residues. From germline, CDR1 is SGHTS and CDR2 YDEGEE. Sample: PBMCs. The genes are TRBV5-8 and TRBJ2-4; perhaps TRBD1 as D (5 bases). This TCR came from a man aged 30-40 years in good health and CMV-seronegative. The CDR3 nucleotides are TGTGCCAGCAGCTTGGGGGTCTCAGGGTCTGTAAGCATTCAGTACTTC. Translating gives CASSLGVSGSVSIQYF. Combining the CDR3 with reference TRBV5-8 and TRBJ2-4 gives the whole variable domain EAGVTQSPTHLIKTRGQQATLRCSPISGHTSVYWYQQALGLGLQFLLWYDEGEERNRGNFPPRFSGRQFPNYSSELNVNALELEDSALYLCASSLGVSGSVSIQYFGAGTRLSVL.